This T cell receptor beta chain was retrieved from a study of vaccination and CD4 T cells after COVID-19. Overall study context: Convalescent donors: six male, four female; seven Caucasian, two Asian, one multiracial, two Hispanic. Post-vaccination specimens were collected at a median of roughly 78 days following dose two (range 14 to 241).

Sample treatment: roughly 10-day PBMC culture with coronavirus spike peptide pools or control peptides (ViraFEST assay). Germline V gene sequence: CDR1 GTSNPN, CDR2 SVGIG (reference sequence). The CDR3 covers 15 residues. V lost 0 bases, J lost 7 bases, and 7 bases stayed unmatched. Cultured CD4+ T cells had their DNA profiled by the Oncomine TCR Beta short-read assay. Extraction of genomic DNA was performed on cultured CD4+ T cells. TCRdb fed the PCR reads into MiXCR, producing one record per CDR3 protein. This table holds some 14,000 distinct CDR3 sequences, 65% to 80% found once. In its sample, this clonotype was seen a few times. The antigen remains undetermined.

This clonotype was sampled from a human donor who had recovered from COVID-19. The rearrangement links TRBV30 to TRBJ2-5; TRBD1 matches at 11 bases. Material for sequencing was CD4+ T cells from blood, cultured in vitro. The CDR3 sequence is CAWSVGGTGGVTQYF. Here the CDR3 DNA reads TGTGCCTGGAGTGTGGGAGGGACAGGGGGAGTGACCCAGTACTTC.